The 27 T cell receptor beta chains in this list originate from one sample, sequenced in a study of identical twins. MiXCR was run by TCRdb on the 5' RACE reads, yielding one entry per CDR3 protein. The table records approximately 630,000 distinct CDR3 sequences, around 7.5% of them present only once. The same data also contributed to another study, on yellow fever vaccine responses in identical twins.

The sample was PBMCs. Receptor source: a woman aged 18-29 years in good health.

The V call is TRBV11-2, the J call TRBJ1-2, with D possibly being TRBD1 (5 bases). Trimming pared 4 bases from V and 8 bases from J, leaving 20 bases between. Germline CDR1 and CDR2: SGHAT and FQNNGV. The length of the CDR3 is 15 residues. Written as DNA, the CDR3 is TGTGCCAGCAGCTCAATAGGGACGAAGGGAAGAGGCTACACCTTC. Its translation is CASSSIGTKGRGYTF.

This clonotype turned up a few times. V is TRBV7-2 and J is TRBJ2-3; D possibly corresponds to TRBD2 (7 bases). The CDR3 runs 17 residues. In germline, CDR1 is SGHTA, CDR2 FQGNSA. Trimming shortened V by 2 bases and J by 0 bases, and 15 bases separated the two germline ends. The CDR3 sequence is CASSLSGARGSTDTQYF. DNA of the CDR3: TGTGCCAGCAGCTTAAGCGGGGCGAGGGGGAGCACAGATACGCAGTATTTT.

On this clonotype itself: An end of the junction does not agree with germline; a read error may underlie this. The chain uses TRBV5-6 and TRBJ2-1, with 7 nucleotides matching TRBD2. Germline V gene lookup returns CDR1 SGHDT and CDR2 YYEEEE. This CDR3 is 15 amino acids long. The CDR3 nucleotides read TGTGCCAGCAGCTTGGGACTAGCTGTTTACAGTGAGCAGTTCTTC. Its protein product is CASSLGLAVYSEQFF. Full variable domain (missing parts from reference TRBV5-6 and TRBJ2-1): DAGVTQSPTHLIKTRGQQVTLRCSPKSGHDTVSWYQQALGQGPQFIFQYYEEEERQRGNFPDRFSGHQFPNYSSELNVNALLLGDSALYLCASSLGLAVYSEQFFGPGTRLTVL.

The rearrangement joins TRBV4-1 to TRBJ1-2; the D gene is possibly TRBD1 (5 bases). The ends were cut back, 0 bases at V and 8 bases at J, with 16 bases in the middle. The CDR3 length is 15 residues. Germline assignment: CDR1 MGHRA and CDR2 YSYEKL. The CDR3 loop reads CASSQDGSGRFGYTF. In DNA, the CDR3 is TGCGCCAGCAGCCAAGATGGTTCAGGGAGATTCGGCTACACCTTC.

V is TRBV24-1 and J is TRBJ2-5, with 10 bases matching TRBD2. Losses at the gene ends were 1 base for V and 1 base for J; bases not matched to a gene: 5. This CDR3 spans 17 amino acids. CDR1 is KGHDR and CDR2 is SFDVKD in the germline V gene. The CDR3 DNA sequence: TGTGCCACCAGTGATTTTCGGGCTAGCGGGGGCCAAGAGACCCAGTACTTC. Protein sequence: CATSDFRASGGQETQYF.

V usage is TRBV18 and J usage is TRBJ1-1, with 8 bases matching TRBD1. V lost 4 bases, J lost 3 bases, and 7 bases stayed unmatched. The germline V gene encodes CDR1 KGHSH and CDR2 LQKENI. The CDR3 totals 15 residues. CDR3 loop: CASSLDSDRDTEAFF. The CDR3 DNA is TGTGCCAGCTCACTAGACTCGGACAGGGACACTGAAGCTTTCTTT.

V gene TRBV11-2 combines with J gene TRBJ2-7, with TRBD1 matching 8 bases. The junction had 18 bases not matched to a gene; V was cut back by 3 bases and J by 2 bases. CDR3 size: 19 residues. Germline V gene lookup returns CDR1 SGHAT and CDR2 FQNNGV. CDR3 DNA: TGTGCCAGCAGCTTCTCATCGAGTTATGGACAGGGACAACCCTACGAGCAGTACGTC. Its protein is CASSFSSSYGQGQPYEQYV.

Comment on this clonotype: At one of its ends the junction is not consistent with the germline gene, which may arise from a read error. The chain employs TRBV4-2 and TRBJ2-2; 9 bases fit TRBD2. Germline loops: CDR1 LGHNA, CDR2 YNFKEQ. This CDR3 comprises 18 residues. Here the CDR3 reads CAISQGLAGGPVTGELFF. CDR3 sequence (DNA): TGTGCCATCAGCCAGGGGCTCGCGGGAGGGCCCGTCACCGGGGAGCTGTTTTTT.

The chain recombines TRBV6-4 with TRBJ1-5; D is unresolved. The V end lost 4 bases, the J end lost 3 bases, and 10 bases lay between the germline ends. Germline V lookup: CDR1 MRHNA, CDR2 SNTAGT. This CDR3 contains 14 residues. The CDR3: CASSVAFNNQPQHF. CDR3 DNA sequence: TGTGCCAGCAGTGTGGCGTTTAACAATCAGCCCCAGCATTTT.

This clonotype was seen a few times. The chain uses TRBV5-1 and TRBJ2-1; D gene unclear. Germline CDR1 and CDR2: SGHRS and YFSETQ. This CDR3 region has 16 residues. Trimming stripped 0 bases from V and 0 bases from J, with 10 bases between. CDR3 amino acids: CASSLAPQPSYNEQFF. The DNA of the CDR3 is TGCGCCAGCAGCTTGGCCCCTCAGCCCTCCTACAATGAGCAGTTCTTC.

This clonotype was counted between two and nine times. This chain uses TRBV7-2 with TRBJ1-5, with D unresolved. V lost 1 base and J 4 bases, leaving 8 bases between the germline ends. Germline-derived CDR1 and CDR2 are SGHTA and FQGNSA. The CDR3 runs 14 residues. The CDR3 sequence: CASSLVSLNQPQHF. The CDR3 DNA reads as TGTGCCAGCAGCTTAGTGTCCTTGAATCAGCCCCAGCATTTT.

This clonotype was seen a few times. The chain has TRBV6-1 and TRBJ1-1, with 8 bases lining up with TRBD1. CDR3 length: 15 residues. Per germline, CDR1 MNHNS and CDR2 SASEGT. With 5 bases clipped from V and 1 base from J, the junction kept 6 bases outside the gene matches. This CDR3 reads CASSIAGGRNTEAFF. Here the CDR3 DNA reads TGTGCCAGCAGTATCGCAGGGGGCCGGAACACTGAAGCTTTCTTT.

This clonotype showed up many times. CDR3 in DNA: TGCAGTGCTAGAGACCTGGGACAGCCAACCTACGAGCAGTACTTC. This sequence encodes CSARDLGQPTYEQYF. This chain connects TRBV20-1 to TRBJ2-7, with 7 bases that match TRBD1. CDR1 and CDR2 (germline): DFQATT, SNEGSKA (reference sequence). The CDR3 has 15 amino acids. V was clipped by 0 bases and J by 2 bases; unmatched bases: 7.

This clonotype was found many times. The chain carries TRBV4-1 and TRBJ2-1; 8 bases map to TRBD1. This CDR3 spans 15 amino acids. The V segment lost 4 bases and the J segment 3 bases; nucleotides outside the gene matches: 5. The germline V gene encodes CDR1 MGHRA and CDR2 YSYEKL. CDR3 loop: CASSLSDRDYNEQFF. The DNA of the CDR3 is TGCGCCAGCAGCCTCTCGGACAGGGACTACAATGAGCAGTTCTTC.

This clonotype was observed many times. The rearrangement joins TRBV12-3 or TRBV12-4 to TRBJ2-1, with 10 bases identical to TRBD1. The CDR3 is 17 residues long. V was pared by 5 bases and J by 8 bases, with 15 bases of the junction left unmatched. For the CDR3, the DNA is TGTGCCAGCAGTCACATCCGGGACAGGGGCCCTTCATATGAGCAGTTCTTC. This encodes CASSHIRDRGPSYEQFF.

This clonotype occurred a few times. The chain employs TRBV4-1 and TRBJ1-3; 8 nucleotides match TRBD1. The CDR3 is 19 amino acids. The germline gives CDR1 MGHRA, CDR2 YSYEKL. The J segment lost 1 base and the V segment lost 4 bases, leaving 15 bases of the junction unmatched. The DNA for the CDR3 is TGCGCCAGCAGCCGCCCTGGACAGGGCCCCCTTATTTCTGGAAACACCATATATTTT. Translation gives CASSRPGQGPLISGNTIYF.

This clonotype occurred many times. V is TRBV5-1 and J is TRBJ2-1, with a tentative D call TRBD2 (5 bases). The CDR3 loop spans 12 amino acids. Germline V gives CDR1 SGHRS, CDR2 YFSETQ. V was pared by 0 bases and J by 9 bases, with 7 bases between. The CDR3 coding sequence is TGCGCCAGCAGCTTGGGAGGGAGTGAGCAGTTCTTC. Amino acid sequence: CASSLGGSEQFF.

V usage is TRBV7-9 and J usage is TRBJ2-1; D is unclear. The CDR3 loop spans 17 amino acids. From germline, CDR1 is SEHNR and CDR2 FQNEAQ (reference sequence). The V gene lost 5 bases and the J gene lost 0 bases, with 17 bases spanning the gap. This CDR3 reads CASSPDLGYSSYNEQFF. The CDR3 bases are TGTGCCAGCAGCCCCGACTTAGGATACAGCTCCTACAATGAGCAGTTCTTC.

The chain links TRBV20-1 to TRBJ2-2, with D tentatively TRBD2 (5 bases). V was trimmed by 3 bases and J by 5 bases, leaving 13 bases between them. CDR3 length equals 14 residues. Germline V lookup: CDR1 DFQATT, CDR2 SNEGSKA (reference sequence). The CDR3 DNA reads as TGCAGTGCTAGGGACTTAGATCGAACCGGGGAGCTGTTTTTT. Its translation: CSARDLDRTGELFF.

There are many counts of this clonotype. The chain has TRBV5-1 and TRBJ2-1; 11 bases align to TRBD2. The germline CDR1 and CDR2 sequences are SGHRS and YFSETQ. The V and J ends lost 0 bases and 5 bases, in that order; junction bases with no gene match: 4. This CDR3 is built from 16 residues. CDR3 bases: TGCGCCAGCAGCTTGGCGGCTAGCGGGAGGAACAATGAGCAGTTCTTC. Translation gives CASSLAASGRNNEQFF.

Many counts were recorded for this clonotype. V gene TRBV20-1 combines with J gene TRBJ1-1; D is undetermined. The CDR3 is 14 amino acids. Trimming removed 4 bases from V and 0 bases from J, with 12 bases in between. The germline V gene encodes CDR1 DFQATT and CDR2 SNEGSKA (reference sequence). As DNA, the CDR3 is TGCAGTGCTAAACTCTGGGCCCTGAACACTGAAGCTTTCTTT. As protein: CSAKLWALNTEAFF.

The chain employs TRBV12-3 or TRBV12-4 and TRBJ1-6, with D uncertain. The V gene lost 6 bases and the J gene lost 9 bases, with 15 bases spanning the gap. The CDR3 runs to 14 residues. The CDR3: CASSRTDLGSPLHF. CDR3 bases: TGTGCCAGCAGCCGGACGGACTTGGGTTCACCCCTCCACTTT.

This clonotype was observed at least ten times. The chain is built from TRBV7-9 and TRBJ2-1; D is unresolved. Trimming took off 5 bases at V and 7 bases at J, with 15 bases between the two ends. Germline CDR1 reads SEHNR; CDR2 reads FQNEAQ (reference sequence). The CDR3 extends over 14 amino acids. The CDR3 loop is CASSQGQLWNEQFF. In nucleotides, the CDR3 is TGTGCCAGCAGCCAAGGGCAGCTCTGGAATGAGCAGTTCTTC.

The chain is built from TRBV5-5 and TRBJ2-6, with D unresolved. In germline, CDR1 is SGHKS, CDR2 YYEKEE (reference sequence). The CDR3 runs to 16 residues. Deletions cut 0 bases from V and 0 bases from J, with 7 bases between. CDR3 protein: CASSLGSTSGANVLTF. As DNA, the CDR3 is TGTGCCAGCAGCTTGGGATCGACCTCTGGGGCCAACGTCCTGACTTTC.

The gene calls are TRBV20-1 and TRBJ2-3, with D maybe TRBD2 (5 bases). The CDR3 is 15 residues long. Trimming left V 6 bases short and J 6 bases short, with 22 bases between. CDR1 DFQATT and CDR2 SNEGSKA come from the germline V gene (reference sequence). CDR3 region: CSATGIPTGQDTQYF. The CDR3 DNA follows: TGCAGTGCCACCGGGATCCCCACGGGCCAGGATACGCAGTATTTT.

The V call is TRBV6-5, the J call TRBJ2-5; D perhaps matches TRBD1 (7 bases). Trimming shortened V by 2 bases and J by 5 bases, and 12 bases separated the two germline ends. The V gene's germline CDR1 is MNHEY and CDR2 SVGAGI. The CDR3 is 14 amino acids. The CDR3 nucleotides are TGTGCCAGCAGTTACGGAGGGGGCGGCGAGACCCAGTACTTC. This gives the protein CASSYGGGGETQYF.

This clonotype was seen repeatedly, ten times or more. The chain recombines TRBV5-1 with TRBJ1-3; no clear D. CDR1 is SGHRS, CDR2 YFSETQ, per germline. This CDR3 region has 14 residues. V was clipped by 4 bases and J by 4 bases, with 12 bases between them. The CDR3 loop reads CASSREGSGNTIYF. The CDR3, as DNA: TGCGCCAGCAGCAGGGAGGGCAGCGGAAACACCATATATTTT.